These T cell receptor beta chains were read from a single sample in a study of blood T cells in healthy people across ages. TCRdb re-called the 5' RACE reads with MiXCR, one entry per CDR3 protein. Found here are more than 1.4 million distinct CDR3 sequences, approximately 40% of them singletons; the top ten hold 7.9%. The source material was blood. The receptors originated from a woman younger than 35 in good health. Each CDR3 is given with its conserved first and last residue. A D gene is named only where the DNA matches it firmly. Rows give clone size only sometimes, using once, few, many, or a class for an expanded clone.

TRBJ2-2 | few | TRBV6-5 | . | CATRVWTGELFF | TGTGCCACCAGGGTCTGGACCGGGGAGCTGTTTTTT
TRBJ1-1 | many | TRBV7-2 | . | CASSSQGTEAFF | TGTGCCAGCAGCTCTCAGGGTACTGAAGCTTTCTTT
TRBJ1-4 | . | TRBV19 | . | CASSIGIANEKLFF | TGTGCCAGTAGTATCGGGATCGCTAATGAGAAACTGTTTTTT
TRBJ2-5 | many | TRBV5-1 | . | CASSLAGNQETQYF | TGCGCCAGCAGCTTGGCGGGGAACCAAGAGACCCAGTACTTC
TRBJ1-2 | . | TRBV2 | . | CASSPDLNGYTF | TGTGCCAGCAGCCCGGATCTAAATGGCTACACCTTC
TRBJ2-7 | . | TRBV9 | TRBD1 | CASSVGGQGGEQYF | TGTGCCAGCAGCGTAGGCGGACAGGGCGGCGAGCAGTACTTC
TRBJ2-3 | . | TRBV13 | TRBD2 | CASSLPPLADTDTQYF | TGTGCCAGCAGCTTACCCCCCCTAGCGGATACAGATACGCAGTATTTT
TRBJ2-3 | . | TRBV2 | TRBD2 | CASTTLAGETDTQYF | TGTGCCAGCACCACCCTAGCGGGAGAAACAGATACGCAGTATTTT
TRBJ2-1 | . | TRBV6-1 | . | CASSEKYAEQFF | TGTGCCAGCAGTGAAAAGTACGCTGAGCAGTTCTTC
TRBJ1-4 | . | TRBV9 | . | CASSVDGRNEKLFF | TGTGCCAGCAGCGTAGATGGCCGAAATGAAAAACTGTTTTTT
TRBJ2-1 | . | TRBV27 | . | CASTFSFNREPVNLKQFF | TGTGCCAGCACCTTTTCGTTTAATCGGGAGCCCGTCAACCTTAAGCAGTTCTTC
TRBJ1-5 | . | TRBV5-6 | . | CASSLAKFVSNQPQHF | TGTGCCAGCAGCTTGGCCAAGTTTGTTAGCAATCAGCCCCAGCATTTT
TRBJ2-3 | . | TRBV12-3/TRBV12-4 | TRBD2 | CTSSFLGLAGEGDTQYF | TGTACCAGCAGTTTCCTCGGACTAGCGGGAGAAGGAGATACGCAGTATTTT
TRBJ2-5 | . | TRBV20-1 | TRBD2 | CSARVREGRLQETQYF | TGCAGTGCTAGAGTTAGGGAGGGGCGGCTCCAAGAGACCCAGTACTTC
TRBJ2-5 | few | TRBV6-1 | . | CASSAIRDFGNEQYF | TGTGCCAGCAGTGCGATCCGGGACTTCGGGAATGAGCAGTACTTC
TRBJ2-7 | . | TRBV25-1 | . | CAGLGGGAIMTGCYEQYF | TGTGCCGGCCTCGGGGGTGGGGCCATTATGACGGGTTGCTACGAGCAGTACTTC
TRBJ1-6 | once | TRBV5-1 | . | CASSLARGRPPSPLHF | TGCGCCAGCAGCTTGGCCAGGGGCAGGCCGCCTTCACCCCTCCACTTT
TRBJ2-7 | few | TRBV7-2 | TRBD1 | CASSLGYKQGVSSYEQYF | TGTGCCAGCAGCTTAGGGTACAAACAGGGGGTGAGCTCCTACGAGCAGTACTTC
TRBJ2-4 | few | TRBV25-1 | TRBD1 | CASSESRDRNIQYF | TGTGCCAGCAGTGAATCCCGGGACAGAAACATTCAGTACTTC
TRBJ2-2 | . | TRBV4-1 | . | CASSQLGTNTGELFF | TGCGCCAGCAGCCAACTCGGAACGAACACCGGGGAGCTGTTTTTT
TRBJ1-1 | . | TRBV12-5 | . | CASGPRGITEAFF | TGTGCTAGTGGCCCCAGGGGTATCACTGAAGCTTTCTTT
TRBJ2-6 | few | TRBV6-5 | . | CASSQLWGAGANVLTF | TGTGCCAGCAGTCAACTCTGGGGGGCGGGGGCCAACGTCCTGACTTTC
TRBJ2-1 | many | TRBV29-1 | . | CSVVASSYNEQFF | TGCAGCGTTGTGGCTTCTTCGTACAATGAGCAGTTCTTC
TRBJ1-5 | . | TRBV27 | . | CASSMSLGQPQHF | TGTGCCAGCAGTATGTCCCTGGGTCAGCCCCAGCATTTT
TRBJ1-2 | . | TRBV28 | . | CASSLQTRGGYGYTF | TGTGCCAGCAGTTTACAGACCCGTGGGGGTTATGGCTACACCTTC
TRBJ2-1 | . | TRBV29-1 | TRBD2 | CSATAGGVINEQFF | TGCAGCGCAACCGCTGGGGGGGTTATCAATGAGCAGTTCTTC
TRBJ2-7 | . | TRBV29-1 | TRBD1 | CSASGTGGGEQYF | TGCAGCGCCTCCGGGACAGGGGGCGGCGAGCAGTACTTC